This T cell receptor (beta chain) derives from a study of CD8+ T cells in alopecia areata. Extraction of RNA preceded its reverse transcription into cDNA, which served as the sequencing template. The assay was immunoSEQ multiplex PCR, and TCRdb's table has in-frame clones only and misses some. This sample carries roughly 110,000 clones, none of them present only once. Findings of the study overall: Scalp sample sequencing also detects resident alphabeta T cells of normal skin.

Concerning this clone: Its antigen is unidentified. The listed genes are named as in mouse. The read falls 4 residues short of the CDR3 end, and the missing part is taken from the germline J gene.

CDR3 length: 16 residues. Germline V lookup: CDR1 NSHNY, CDR2 SYGAGN. The V segment lost 4 bases and the J segment 3 bases; nucleotides outside the gene matches: 5. Input material: lesional skin. V is TRBV13-1 and J is TRBJ2-2; 11 nucleotides agree with TRBD2. This receptor was identified in a C3H/HeJ mouse with alopecia areata. MHC haplotype: H2-k. The sequenced part of the CDR3 DNA is TGTGCCAGCAGTCCACTGGGGGGGCGCGACACCGGG. Translating gives CASSPLGGRDTG. The entire CDR3 protein is CASSPLGGRDTGQLYF.